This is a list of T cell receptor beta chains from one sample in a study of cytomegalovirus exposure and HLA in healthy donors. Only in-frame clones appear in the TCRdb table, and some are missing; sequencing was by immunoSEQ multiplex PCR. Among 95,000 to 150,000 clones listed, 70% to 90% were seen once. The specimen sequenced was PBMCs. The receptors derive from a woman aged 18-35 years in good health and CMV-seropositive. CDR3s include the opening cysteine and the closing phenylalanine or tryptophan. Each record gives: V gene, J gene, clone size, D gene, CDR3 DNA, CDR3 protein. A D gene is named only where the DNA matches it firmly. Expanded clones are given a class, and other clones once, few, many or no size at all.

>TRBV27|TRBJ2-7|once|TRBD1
TGTGCCAGCACCCCCGTAGGGACAGGGTCCCGCGAGCAGTACTTC
CASTPVGTGSREQYF
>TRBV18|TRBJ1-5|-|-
TGTGCCAGCTCACCAAAGGCCGGGGAGGCCCAGCATTTT
CASSPKAGEAQHF
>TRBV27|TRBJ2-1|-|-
TGTGCCAGCAGCCTTCTGGGCGGGGTGTCCTACAATGAGCAGTTCTTC
CASSLLGGVSYNEQFF
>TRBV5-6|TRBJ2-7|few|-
TGTGCCAGCAGCCCGTACCCTACCGGGGTGTCCTACGAGCAGTACTTC
CASSPYPTGVSYEQYF
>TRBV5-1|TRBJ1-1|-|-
TGCGCCAGCAGCGGCCACCTCAGGGGAGAAACTGAAGCTTTCTTT
CASSGHLRGETEAFF
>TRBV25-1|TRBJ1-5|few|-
TGTGCCAGCAGTCCGATAGGGGAAGGGGTAGGCAATCAGCCCCAGCATTTT
CASSPIGEGVGNQPQHF
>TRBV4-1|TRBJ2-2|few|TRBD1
TGCGCCAGCAGCCAGATCGGAGACAGGGACACCGGGGAGCTGTTTTTT
CASSQIGDRDTGELFF
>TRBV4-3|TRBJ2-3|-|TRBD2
TGCGCCAGCAGCTCCTACCACAGCGGGAGGGCCCCAGATACGCAGTATTTT
CASSSYHSGRAPDTQYF
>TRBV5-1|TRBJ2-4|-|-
TGCGCCAGCAGCACCTACTCTAGCGCGGACATTCAGTACTTC
CASSTYSSADIQYF
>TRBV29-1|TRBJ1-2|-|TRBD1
TGCAGCGTACTAGACAGGGGGCTCTATGGCTACACCTTC
CSVLDRGLYGYTF
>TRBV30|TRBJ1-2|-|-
TGTGCCTGGAGTGTAGTGCGCGGTTACGGCTACACCTTC
CAWSVVRGYGYTF
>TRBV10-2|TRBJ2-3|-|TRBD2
TGCGCCAGCAGTGAACTAGCGGGCGGCACAGATACGCAGTATTTT
CASSELAGGTDTQYF
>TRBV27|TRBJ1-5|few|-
TGTGCCAGCAGTTTATTCAGGGCAGACAATCAGCCCCAGCATTTT
CASSLFRADNQPQHF
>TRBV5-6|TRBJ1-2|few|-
TGTGCCAGCAGGGATCTCGGGTATGGCTACACCTTC
CASRDLGYGYTF